This T cell receptor beta chain was found in a study of technical replicates of blood from several donors. The CDR3 spans 15 residues. Germline V gene data show CDR1 as SGDLS and CDR2 as YYNGEE. V was pared by 4 bases and J by 3 bases, with 7 bases of the junction left unmatched. The method was immunoSEQ multiplex PCR; TCRdb's version includes in-frame clones alone and lacks a portion of them. The repertoire holds approximately 87,000 clones, more than 90% seen once, with around 0.37% in the top ten. The chain employs TRBV9 and TRBJ2-3; TRBD2 agrees at 8 bases. This receptor was taken from a human donor in good health. Some clones in this sample may be carry-over from other donors' samples. Sequencing was performed on T cells isolated from PBMCs. CDR3 bases: TGTGCCAGCAGCCGGGCTAGCGGGCTTACAGATACGCAGTATTTT. Its translation: CASSRASGLTDTQYF.